In its sample, the clone carrying this TCR beta chain was seen a few times. Its specificity is not known. This sample stems from a study of T cells in Graves' hyperthyroidism and ophthalmopathy. The overall study: Peripheral blood sampling occurred at initial diagnosis, before any treatment.

The CDR3 regions of TCR beta were amplified from RNA transcripts. The HTBI primer set served for first-round RT-PCR of the TCR CDR3. From the multiplex PCR reads, TCRdb called clonotypes with MiXCR, one entry per CDR3 protein. The data hold over 300,000 distinct CDR3 sequences, with about 15% observed a single time. V lost 2 bases to trimming and J lost 2 bases, with 22 bases between them. Germline CDR1 is PRHDT and CDR2 is FYEKMQ (reference sequence). CDR3 size: 19 residues. Notes on the study in general: A median about 6 months before onset, the model predicted ophthalmopathy.

Sample: blood. The receptor's source is a woman aged 55-70 years with Graves' hyperthyroidism. The rearrangement links TRBV13 to TRBJ2-1; D is unclear. CDR3 sequence reads: CASSLLFKVDIIPYNEQFF. CDR3 DNA: TGTGCCAGCAGCTTACTCTTTAAGGTAGACATAATTCCCTACAATGAGCAGTTCTTC.